Shown below are 23 T cell receptor beta chains from a single sample sequenced in a study of cytomegalovirus exposure and HLA in healthy donors. A multiplex PCR was run with 60 Vbeta primers and 13 Jbeta primers. TCRdb's copy holds only in-frame clones and misses some; the assay was immunoSEQ multiplex PCR. The sample has more than 130,000 clones, about three quarters seen once. The specimen sequenced was PBMCs. The receptors come from a man between 18 and 35 years old in good health and CMV-seronegative.

The sample holds a few counts of this clone. The V call is TRBV6-6, the J call TRBJ1-2, with D tentatively TRBD1 (5 bases). In germline, CDR1 is MNHNY, CDR2 SVGAGI (reference sequence). The CDR3 consists of 13 residues. V shed 6 bases and J shed 7 bases, with 15 bases lying between them. CDR3 region: CASRFGGIAGYTF. In DNA, the CDR3 is TGTGCCAGCAGGTTTGGGGGGATCGCTGGCTACACCTTC.

The chain employs TRBV7-9 and TRBJ2-7, with D maybe TRBD2 (7 bases). This CDR3 is 16 amino acids long. The germline gives CDR1 SEHNR, CDR2 FQNEAQ (reference sequence). V lost 1 base, J lost 5 bases, and 18 bases lay in between. The CDR3 nucleotides read TGTGCCAGCAGCTTAGAGCCCGTGGGGGGGGCCCACGAGCAGTACTTC. It codes for CASSLEPVGGAHEQYF.

The genes are TRBV2 and TRBJ1-1, with TRBD1 matching 7 bases. Germline V lookup: CDR1 SNHLY, CDR2 FYNNEI. With 7 bases clipped from V and 11 bases from J, the junction kept 19 bases outside the gene matches. The CDR3 sequence is 15 residues long. CDR3 residues: CASKGVAGGVPGAFF. The CDR3 nucleotides read TGTGCCAGCAAGGGCGTCGCAGGGGGTGTTCCTGGGGCTTTCTTT. Using reference TRBV2 and TRBJ1-1 for the parts outside the CDR3, the full variable domain is EPEVTQTPSHQVTQMGQEVILRCVPISNHLYFYWYRQILGQKVEFLVSFYNNEISEKSEIFDDQFSVERPDGSNFTLKIRSTKLEDSAMYFCASKGVAGGVPGAFFGQGTRLTVV.

The rearrangement joins TRBV10-3 to TRBJ1-3, with D possibly being TRBD1 (6 bases). Trimming removed 0 bases at V and 0 bases at J, with 9 bases between. This CDR3 region has 16 residues. Germline CDR1 and CDR2: ENHRY and SYGVKD. The CDR3 region is CAISESQTGSGNTIYF. The CDR3 DNA reads as TGTGCCATCAGTGAGTCACAGACAGGCTCTGGAAACACCATATATTTT.

The CDR3 loop reads CASSLGDLTGNYEQYF. CDR3 nucleotide sequence: TGTGCCAGCAGCTTAGGGGATCTTACAGGTAACTACGAGCAGTACTTC. The chain has TRBV7-9 and TRBJ2-7; possible D gene TRBD1, 5 bases. The CDR3 has 16 residues. Between the trimmed V and J ends, which lost 1 base and 3 bases, there was a span of 16 bases. Per germline, CDR1 SEHNR and CDR2 FQNEAQ (reference sequence).

The CDR3 protein is CASSVSGASYEQYF. The CDR3 DNA sequence: TGTGCCAGCAGTGTTAGCGGGGCGTCCTACGAGCAGTACTTC. This chain uses TRBV28 with TRBJ2-7; 8 bases map to TRBD2. CDR3 size: 14 residues. V lost 5 bases, J lost 1 base, and 4 bases stayed unmatched. Germline CDR1 reads MDHEN; CDR2 reads SYDVKM.

This clone appeared a single time. The rearrangement links TRBV29-1 to TRBJ1-5; 9 bases line up with TRBD1. The CDR3 is 16 residues long. Germline assignment: CDR1 SQVTM and CDR2 ANQGSEA. V trimming: 5 bases; J trimming: 2 bases; junction bases outside the gene matches: 10. In DNA form, the CDR3 reads TGCAGCGTTCTTGAAACCCGGGACAGGGGCAATCAGCCCCAGCATTTT. This encodes CSVLETRDRGNQPQHF.

This clone was counted a few times. The chain has TRBV28 and TRBJ1-4; TRBD1 matches at 8 bases. The CDR3 runs to 17 residues. CDR1 is MDHEN and CDR2 is SYDVKM in the germline V gene. Unmatched junction bases numbered 12, after V lost 5 bases and J lost 4 bases. The CDR3 spells CASSPQSRDRYNEKLFF. As DNA, the CDR3 is TGTGCCAGCAGTCCCCAATCTCGGGACAGGTATAATGAAAAACTGTTTTTT.

This clone was recorded a few times. The gene calls are TRBV15 and TRBJ2-5; unclear D gene. Germline V lookup: CDR1 LNHNV, CDR2 YYDKDF (reference sequence). The CDR3 is 14 amino acids. Trimming left V 1 base short and J 0 bases short, with 6 bases between. The CDR3 DNA is TGTGCCACCAGCAGAGCGACTGACCAAGAGACCCAGTACTTC. Protein sequence: CATSRATDQETQYF.

V usage is TRBV7-6 and J usage is TRBJ2-7; TRBD1 might be the D (6 bases). The CDR3 consists of 13 residues. Trimming took 5 bases from V and 3 from J, leaving 11 bases between them. CDR1 and CDR2 from the germline V gene are SGHVS and FNYEAQ. CDR3 region: CASSRTGIYEQYF. In DNA, the CDR3 is TGTGCCAGCAGCCGCACAGGGATCTACGAGCAGTACTTC.

The chain has TRBV7-6 and TRBJ2-7; 12 bases are a match to TRBD1. CDR1 SGHVS and CDR2 FNYEAQ come from the germline V gene. V dropped 3 bases and J dropped 4; count of bases not matched to a gene: 7. CDR3 length: 16 residues. The CDR3 region is CASSLAGTGGAYEQYF. CDR3 bases: TGTGCCAGCAGCTTGGCCGGGACAGGGGGCGCATACGAGCAGTACTTC. Full variable domain (remainder filled in from reference TRBV7-6 and TRBJ2-7): GAGVSQSPRYKVTKRGQDVALRCDPISGHVSLYWYRQALGQGPEFLTYFNYEAQQDKSGLPNDRFSAERPEGSISTLTIQRTEQRDSAMYRCASSLAGTGGAYEQYFGPGTRLTVT.

This chain connects TRBV6-4 to TRBJ1-2, with a possible D match to TRBD1 (6 bases). Trimming left V 3 bases short and J 6 bases short, with 14 bases between. From germline, CDR1 is MRHNA and CDR2 SNTAGT. The CDR3 consists of 14 residues. CDR3 in amino acids: CASSEHSGGDGYTF. The CDR3 coding sequence is TGTGCCAGCAGTGAACATTCGGGGGGCGATGGCTACACCTTC.

The gene calls are TRBV19 and TRBJ2-7; TRBD1 aligns across 10 bases. The CDR3 runs 15 residues. Germline CDR1 reads LNHDA; CDR2 reads SQIVND (reference sequence). The junction had 10 bases not matched to a gene; V was cut back by 6 bases and J by 5 bases. CDR3 in DNA: TGTGCCAGTAGACCCCCAGGGACAGGGGACCACGAGCAGTACTTC. Its translation: CASRPPGTGDHEQYF.

The chain has TRBV5-5 and TRBJ2-5, with TRBD1 as a possible D gene (6 bases). The germline CDR1 and CDR2 sequences are SGHKS and YYEKEE (reference sequence). The V and J ends lost 4 bases and 3 bases respectively, with 13 bases between them. The CDR3 covers 14 residues. In nucleotides, the CDR3 is TGTGCCAGCAGCACAACAACAGGGAAAGAGACCCAGTACTTC. This translates into CASSTTTGKETQYF.

The chain combines TRBV6-6 with TRBJ2-5; D remains ambiguous. Germline values: CDR1 MNHNY, CDR2 SVGAGI (reference sequence). CDR3 length: 11 residues. The CDR3 loop is CGTSYQETQYF. The CDR3, as DNA: TGTGGCACATCGTACCAAGAGACCCAGTACTTC.

V is TRBV5-1 and J is TRBJ2-5; 7 bases map to TRBD1. This CDR3 contains 15 residues. Per the germline V gene, CDR1 is SGHRS and CDR2 is YFSETQ. V gave up 2 bases and J gave up 4 bases; unmatched junction bases: 8. The CDR3 DNA is TGCGCCAGCAGCTTAAAACAGGGGACGGGAGAGACCCAGTACTTC. It specifies CASSLKQGTGETQYF.

The chain recombines TRBV27 with TRBJ1-1; a possible D gene is TRBD1 (6 bases). The CDR3 is 15 residues long. V gave up 5 bases and J gave up 0 bases, with 13 bases separating them. Germline V gene sequence: CDR1 MNHEY, CDR2 SMNVEV (reference sequence). CDR3 sequence (DNA): TGTGCCAGCAGTCCCCTACAGGGCTTGAACACTGAAGCTTTCTTT. Its translation is CASSPLQGLNTEAFF.

This clone was recorded a few times. The V call is TRBV30, the J call TRBJ2-7, with no clear D. The CDR3 loop spans 12 amino acids. Germline V lookup: CDR1 GTSNPN, CDR2 SVGIG (reference sequence). The germline V and J ends were trimmed by 2 bases and 6 bases, with 11 bases remaining between them. The CDR3 bases are TGTGCCTGGAGTCCCACTTTTGGCGAGCAGTACTTC. Encoded protein: CAWSPTFGEQYF.

This clone occurred a few times. The chain is built from TRBV5-1 and TRBJ2-3; D is undetermined. Deletions cut 0 bases from V and 7 bases from J, with 15 bases between. Germline CDR1 and CDR2: SGHRS and YFSETQ. This CDR3 has 15 amino acids. CDR3 loop: CASSLVRLATHTQYF. DNA of the CDR3: TGCGCCAGCAGCTTGGTTCGTCTGGCCACCCATACGCAGTATTTT.

This chain links TRBV9 with TRBJ2-3; 10 positions match TRBD2. J was trimmed by 0 bases and V by 3 bases; bases with no gene match: 4. Germline V gene sequence: CDR1 SGDLS, CDR2 YYNGEE. CDR3 length: 16 amino acids. In DNA form, the CDR3 reads TGTGCCAGCAGCGCCCGTAGCGGGGGGAGCACAGATACGCAGTATTTT. Protein sequence: CASSARSGGSTDTQYF.

The chain joins TRBV13 to TRBJ1-5; D is unresolved. Per germline, CDR1 PRHDT and CDR2 FYEKMQ (reference sequence). Trimming took off 0 bases at V and 4 bases at J, with 7 bases between the two ends. The CDR3 is 14 residues long. The CDR3 is CASSLGLGNQPQHF. The CDR3 DNA follows: TGTGCCAGCAGCTTAGGCCTCGGTAATCAGCCCCAGCATTTT.

The chain joins TRBV7-9 to TRBJ1-6; 9 bases are a match to TRBD1. The CDR3 consists of 16 residues. Germline-derived CDR1 and CDR2 are SEHNR and FQNEAQ (reference sequence). The J segment lost 7 bases and the V segment lost 5 bases, leaving 9 bases of the junction unmatched. The CDR3 sequence is CASSPRETGGNSPLHF. For the CDR3, the DNA is TGTGCCAGCAGCCCCCGGGAGACAGGGGGAAATTCACCCCTCCACTTT.

The rearrangement joins TRBV30 to TRBJ2-1; tentative D call: TRBD1 (6 bases). The CDR3 totals 15 residues. Trimming left V 4 bases short and J 9 bases short, with 22 bases between. CDR1 is GTSNPN and CDR2 is SVGIG in the germline V gene (reference sequence). This CDR3 is CAWKTKNRVNSEQFF. In DNA form, the CDR3 reads TGTGCCTGGAAGACGAAAAACAGGGTCAACAGTGAGCAGTTCTTC.